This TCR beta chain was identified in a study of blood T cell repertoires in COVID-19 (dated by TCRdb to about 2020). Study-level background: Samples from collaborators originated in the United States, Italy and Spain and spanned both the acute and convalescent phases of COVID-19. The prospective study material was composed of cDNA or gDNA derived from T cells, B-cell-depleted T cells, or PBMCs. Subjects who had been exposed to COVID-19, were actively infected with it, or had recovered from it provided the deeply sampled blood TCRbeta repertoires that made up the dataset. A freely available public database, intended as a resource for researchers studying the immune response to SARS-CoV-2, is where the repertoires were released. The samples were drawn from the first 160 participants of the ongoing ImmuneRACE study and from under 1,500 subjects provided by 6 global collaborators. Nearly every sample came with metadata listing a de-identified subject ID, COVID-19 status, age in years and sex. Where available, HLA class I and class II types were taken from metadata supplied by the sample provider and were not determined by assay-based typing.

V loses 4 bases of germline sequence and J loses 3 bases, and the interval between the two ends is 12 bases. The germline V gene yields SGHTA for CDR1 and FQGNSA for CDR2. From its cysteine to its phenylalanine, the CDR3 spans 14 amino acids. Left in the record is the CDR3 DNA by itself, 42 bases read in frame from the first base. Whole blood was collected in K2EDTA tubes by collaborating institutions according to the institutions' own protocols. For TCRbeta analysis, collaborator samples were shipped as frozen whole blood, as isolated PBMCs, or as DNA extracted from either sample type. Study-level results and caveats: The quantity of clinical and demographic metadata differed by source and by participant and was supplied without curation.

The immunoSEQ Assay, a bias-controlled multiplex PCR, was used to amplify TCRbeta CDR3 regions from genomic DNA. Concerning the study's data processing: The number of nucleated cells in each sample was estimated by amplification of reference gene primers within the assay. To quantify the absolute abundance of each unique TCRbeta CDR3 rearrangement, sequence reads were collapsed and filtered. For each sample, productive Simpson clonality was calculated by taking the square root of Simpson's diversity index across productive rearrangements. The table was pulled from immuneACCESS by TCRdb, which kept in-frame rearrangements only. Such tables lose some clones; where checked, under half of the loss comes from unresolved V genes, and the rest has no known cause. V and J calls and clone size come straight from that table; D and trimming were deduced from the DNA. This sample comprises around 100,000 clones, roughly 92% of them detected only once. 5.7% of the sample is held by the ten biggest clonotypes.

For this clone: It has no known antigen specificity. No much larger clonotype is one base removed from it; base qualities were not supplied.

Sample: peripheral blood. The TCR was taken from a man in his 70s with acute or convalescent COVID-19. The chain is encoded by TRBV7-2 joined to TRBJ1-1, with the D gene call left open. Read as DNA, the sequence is TGTGCCAGCAGCTCCCGACTATGGGACACTGAAGCTTTCTTT. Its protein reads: CASSSRLWDTEAFF.